These 2 T cell receptor beta chains share one sample of origin, sequenced in a study of cytomegalovirus exposure and HLA in healthy donors. 13 Jbeta primers and 60 Vbeta primers were used for the PCR. Data came from immunoSEQ multiplex PCR; TCRdb stores just in-frame clones and leaves some out. The top ten clones hold roughly 3.4% of a sample with roughly 60,000 clones, around 77% of them seen once. Sequenced material: PBMCs. All receptors come from a woman aged 40 to 50 in good health and CMV-seropositive.

V is TRBV29-1 and J is TRBJ1-1, with D hard to call. CDR1 SQVTM and CDR2 ANQGSEA come from the germline V gene. Trimming shortened V by 6 bases and J by 7 bases, and 12 bases separated the two germline ends. This CDR3 has 11 amino acids. The CDR3 coding sequence is TGCAGCGTGGAGGACCCTTATGAAGCTTTCTTT. This gives the protein CSVEDPYEAFF.

A word on this clone: The junction and the germline gene differ at one end; a read error may be behind it. The chain carries TRBV7-9 and TRBJ1-1; weak D call: TRBD1 (5 bases). This CDR3 contains 17 residues. CDR1 and CDR2 from the germline V gene are SEHNR and FQNEAQ (reference sequence). The CDR3 here is CSSSLVGKGQLNTEAFF. DNA for the CDR3: TGTTCCAGCAGCTTAGTGGGTAAGGGGCAGCTGAACACTGAAGCTTTCTTT.